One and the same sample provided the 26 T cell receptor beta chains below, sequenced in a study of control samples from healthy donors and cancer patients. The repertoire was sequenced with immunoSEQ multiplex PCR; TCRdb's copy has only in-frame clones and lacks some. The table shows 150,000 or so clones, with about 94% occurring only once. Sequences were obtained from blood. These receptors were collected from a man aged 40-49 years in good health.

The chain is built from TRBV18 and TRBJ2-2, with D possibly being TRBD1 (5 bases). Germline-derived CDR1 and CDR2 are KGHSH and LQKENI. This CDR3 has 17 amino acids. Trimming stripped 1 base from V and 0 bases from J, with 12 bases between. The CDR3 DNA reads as TGTGCCAGCTCACCACGGACAAAGAACGCGAACACCGGGGAGCTGTTTTTT. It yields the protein CASSPRTKNANTGELFF.

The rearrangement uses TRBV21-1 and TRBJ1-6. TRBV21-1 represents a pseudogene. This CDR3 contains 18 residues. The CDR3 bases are TGTGCCAGCAGCAAGGGGGGTAGGAAGAGCTCCTATAATTCACCCCTCCACTTT. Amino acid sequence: CASSKGGRKSSYNSPLHF.

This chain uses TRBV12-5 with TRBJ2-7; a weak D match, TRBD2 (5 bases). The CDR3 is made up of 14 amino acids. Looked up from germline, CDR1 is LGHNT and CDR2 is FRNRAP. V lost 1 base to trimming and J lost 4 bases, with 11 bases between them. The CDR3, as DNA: TGTGCTAGTGGTTTGGGGGCGAGCGGTTACGAGCAGTACTTC. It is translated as CASGLGASGYEQYF.

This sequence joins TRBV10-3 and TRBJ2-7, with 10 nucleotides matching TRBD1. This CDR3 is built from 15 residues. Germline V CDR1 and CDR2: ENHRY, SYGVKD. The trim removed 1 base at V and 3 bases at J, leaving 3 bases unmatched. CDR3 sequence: CAISELDRGFYEQYF. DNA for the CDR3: TGTGCCATCAGTGAGTTGGACAGGGGGTTCTACGAGCAGTACTTC.

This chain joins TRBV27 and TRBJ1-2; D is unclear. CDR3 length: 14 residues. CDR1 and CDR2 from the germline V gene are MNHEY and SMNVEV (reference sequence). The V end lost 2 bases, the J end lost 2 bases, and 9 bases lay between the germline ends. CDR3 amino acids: CASSLRGSNYGYTF. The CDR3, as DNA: TGTGCCAGCAGTTTAAGAGGGTCCAACTATGGCTACACCTTC.

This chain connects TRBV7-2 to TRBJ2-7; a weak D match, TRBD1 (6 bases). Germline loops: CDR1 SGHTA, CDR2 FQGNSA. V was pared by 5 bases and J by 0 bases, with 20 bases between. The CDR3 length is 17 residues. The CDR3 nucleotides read TGTGCCAGCAGCCCCAGGGGCAACCGAAGGAGCTCCTACGAGCAGTACTTC. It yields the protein CASSPRGNRRSSYEQYF.

The CDR3, as DNA: TGTGCTAGTGGTTTGGCCCCCCTCGCAGGGACAGATACGCAGTATTTT. Translating gives CASGLAPLAGTDTQYF. This chain joins TRBV12-5 and TRBJ2-3, with D possibly matching TRBD1 (5 bases). Germline V gene data show CDR1 as LGHNT and CDR2 as FRNRAP. V was clipped by 1 base and J by 3 bases, with 14 bases between them. The CDR3 is made up of 16 amino acids.

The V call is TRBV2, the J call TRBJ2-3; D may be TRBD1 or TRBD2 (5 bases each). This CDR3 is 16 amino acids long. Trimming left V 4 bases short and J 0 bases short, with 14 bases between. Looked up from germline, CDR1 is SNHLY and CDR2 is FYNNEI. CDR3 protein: CASSGGSGFSTDTQYF. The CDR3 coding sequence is TGTGCCAGCAGTGGGGGGTCGGGGTTTAGCACAGATACGCAGTATTTT. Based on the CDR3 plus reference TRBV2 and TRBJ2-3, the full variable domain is EPEVTQTPSHQVTQMGQEVILRCVPISNHLYFYWYRQILGQKVEFLVSFYNNEISEKSEIFDDQFSVERPDGSNFTLKIRSTKLEDSAMYFCASSGGSGFSTDTQYFGPGTRLTVL.

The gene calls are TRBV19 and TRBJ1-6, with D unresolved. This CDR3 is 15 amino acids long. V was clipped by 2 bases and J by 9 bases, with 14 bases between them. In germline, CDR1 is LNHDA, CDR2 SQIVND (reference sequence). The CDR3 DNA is TGTGCCAGTAGTATAACCCCGGGGAGGATTTCACCCCTCCACTTT. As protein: CASSITPGRISPLHF.

CDR3 in DNA: TGTGCCAGCATCCAGGGTTTTGCGACTGAAGCTTTCTTT. This translates into CASIQGFATEAFF. The chain joins TRBV3-1 (or the pseudogene TRBV3-2) to TRBJ1-1; the D gene is possibly TRBD1 (5 bases). The CDR3 has 13 amino acids. V dropped 7 bases and J dropped 5 bases, with 14 bases sitting between them. CDR1 and CDR2 (germline): LGHDT, YNNKEL (reference sequence).

The CDR3: CASSSSVEQYF. CDR3 sequence (DNA): TGTGCCAGCAGTTCGTCGGTCGAGCAGTACTTC. The V call is TRBV27, the J call TRBJ2-7; D gene uncertain. V was shortened by 4 bases and J by 6 bases, with 7 bases between the two germline ends. Germline CDR1 reads MNHEY; CDR2 reads SMNVEV (reference sequence). The CDR3 runs 11 residues.

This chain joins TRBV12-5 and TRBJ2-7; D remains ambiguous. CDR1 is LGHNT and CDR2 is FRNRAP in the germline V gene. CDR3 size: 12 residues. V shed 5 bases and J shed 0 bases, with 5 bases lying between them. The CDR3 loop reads CASGTYSYEQYF. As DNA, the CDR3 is TGTGCTAGTGGTACCTACTCCTACGAGCAGTACTTC.

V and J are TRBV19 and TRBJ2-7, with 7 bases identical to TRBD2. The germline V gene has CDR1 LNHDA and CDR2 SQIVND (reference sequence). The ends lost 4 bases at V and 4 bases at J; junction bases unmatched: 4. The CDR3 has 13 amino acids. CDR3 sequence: CASSTHGGYEQYF. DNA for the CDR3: TGTGCCAGTAGTACCCACGGGGGGTACGAGCAGTACTTC.

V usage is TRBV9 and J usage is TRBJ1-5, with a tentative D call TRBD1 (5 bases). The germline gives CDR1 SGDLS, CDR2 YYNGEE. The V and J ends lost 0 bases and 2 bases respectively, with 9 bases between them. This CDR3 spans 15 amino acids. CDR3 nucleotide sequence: TGTGCCAGCAGCGTAGTGGGGGGAGGCAATCAGCCCCAGCATTTT. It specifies CASSVVGGGNQPQHF.

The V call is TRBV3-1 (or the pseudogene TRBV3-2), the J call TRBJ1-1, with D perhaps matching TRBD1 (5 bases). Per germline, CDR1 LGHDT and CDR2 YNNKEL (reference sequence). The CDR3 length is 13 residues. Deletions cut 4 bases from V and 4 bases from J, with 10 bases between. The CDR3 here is CASSPGGATEAFF. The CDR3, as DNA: TGTGCCAGCAGCCCCGGCGGGGCCACTGAAGCTTTCTTT.

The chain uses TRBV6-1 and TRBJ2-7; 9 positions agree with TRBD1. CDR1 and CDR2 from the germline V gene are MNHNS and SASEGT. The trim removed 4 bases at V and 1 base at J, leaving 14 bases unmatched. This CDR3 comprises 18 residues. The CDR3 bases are TGTGCCAGCAGTGTAAGGGACAGGGTGGTATTCCGGTCCTACGAGCAGTACTTC. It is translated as CASSVRDRVVFRSYEQYF.

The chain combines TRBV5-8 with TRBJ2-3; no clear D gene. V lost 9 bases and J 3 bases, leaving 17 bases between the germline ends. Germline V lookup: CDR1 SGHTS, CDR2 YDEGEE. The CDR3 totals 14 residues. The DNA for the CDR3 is TGTGCCATCAAGAGGTGGGCAGCTACAGATACGCAGTATTTT. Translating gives CAIKRWAATDTQYF.

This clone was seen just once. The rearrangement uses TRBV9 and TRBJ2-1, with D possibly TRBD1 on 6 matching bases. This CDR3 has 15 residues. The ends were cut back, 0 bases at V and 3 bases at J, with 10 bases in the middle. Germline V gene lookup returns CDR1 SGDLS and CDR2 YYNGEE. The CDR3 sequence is CASSVEGQFYNEQFF. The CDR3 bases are TGTGCCAGCAGCGTAGAAGGACAGTTCTACAATGAGCAGTTCTTC.

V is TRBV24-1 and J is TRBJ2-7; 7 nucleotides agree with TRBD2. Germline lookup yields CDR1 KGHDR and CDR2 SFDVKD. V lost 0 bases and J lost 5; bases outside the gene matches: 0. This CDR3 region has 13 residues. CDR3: CATSDLRGDEQYF. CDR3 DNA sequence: TGTGCCACCAGTGATTTGCGGGGGGACGAGCAGTACTTC.

CDR3 bases: TGTGCCAGCAGCGGACAGGGGCGGTCACCCCTCCACTTT. The encoded protein is CASSGQGRSPLHF. This rearrangement joins TRBV3-1 (or the pseudogene TRBV3-2) to TRBJ1-6; 9 bases fit TRBD1. This CDR3 has 13 residues. With 5 bases clipped from V and 10 bases from J, the junction kept 3 bases outside the gene matches. In germline, CDR1 is LGHDT, CDR2 YNNKEL (reference sequence).

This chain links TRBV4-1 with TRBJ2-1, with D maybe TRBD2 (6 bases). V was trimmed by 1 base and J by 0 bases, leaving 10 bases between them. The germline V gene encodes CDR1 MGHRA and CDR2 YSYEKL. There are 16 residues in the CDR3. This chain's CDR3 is CASSQGLRGSYNEQFF. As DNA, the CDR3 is TGCGCCAGCAGCCAAGGCCTGCGGGGCTCCTACAATGAGCAGTTCTTC.

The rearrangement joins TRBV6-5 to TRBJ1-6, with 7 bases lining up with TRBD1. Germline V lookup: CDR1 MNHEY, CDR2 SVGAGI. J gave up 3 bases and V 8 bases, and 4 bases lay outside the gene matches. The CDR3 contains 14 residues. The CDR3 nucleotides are TGTGCCAGCGCAGGGGGGATCTATAATTCACCCCTCCACTTT. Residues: CASAGGIYNSPLHF.

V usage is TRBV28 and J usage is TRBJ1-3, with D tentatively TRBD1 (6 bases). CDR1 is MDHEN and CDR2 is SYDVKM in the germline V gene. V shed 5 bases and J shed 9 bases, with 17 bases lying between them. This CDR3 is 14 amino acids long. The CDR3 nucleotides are TGTGCCAGCAGTCCTCACGCGGAGGGGGGCACCATATATTTT. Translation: CASSPHAEGGTIYF.

The CDR3 here is CASRALSSYEQYF. For the CDR3, the DNA is TGCGCCTCCCGGGCATTAAGCTCCTACGAGCAGTACTTC. The chain combines TRBV5-1 with TRBJ2-7; D remains ambiguous. The CDR3 runs 13 residues. V shed 10 bases and J shed 0 bases, with 14 bases lying between them. Germline assignment: CDR1 SGHRS and CDR2 YFSETQ. Full variable domain (remainder filled in from reference TRBV5-1 and TRBJ2-7): KAGVTQTPRYLIKTRGQQVTLSCSPISGHRSVSWYQQTPGQGLQFLFEYFSETQRNKGNFPGRFSGRQFSNSRSEMNVSTLELGDSALYLCASRALSSYEQYFGPGTRLTVT.

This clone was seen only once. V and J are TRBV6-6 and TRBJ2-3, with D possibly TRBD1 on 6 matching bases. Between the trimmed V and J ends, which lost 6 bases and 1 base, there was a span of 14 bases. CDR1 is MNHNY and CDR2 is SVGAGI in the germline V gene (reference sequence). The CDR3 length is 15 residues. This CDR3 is CASRNQGSGTDTQYF. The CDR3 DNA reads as TGTGCCAGCAGAAACCAGGGGAGCGGCACAGATACGCAGTATTTT.

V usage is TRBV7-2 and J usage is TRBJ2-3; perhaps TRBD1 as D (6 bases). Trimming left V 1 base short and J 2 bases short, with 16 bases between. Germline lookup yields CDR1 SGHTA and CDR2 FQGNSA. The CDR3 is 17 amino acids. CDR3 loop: CASSLGDGTRYTDTQYF. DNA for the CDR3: TGTGCCAGCAGCTTAGGGGACGGGACACGCTACACAGATACGCAGTATTTT.